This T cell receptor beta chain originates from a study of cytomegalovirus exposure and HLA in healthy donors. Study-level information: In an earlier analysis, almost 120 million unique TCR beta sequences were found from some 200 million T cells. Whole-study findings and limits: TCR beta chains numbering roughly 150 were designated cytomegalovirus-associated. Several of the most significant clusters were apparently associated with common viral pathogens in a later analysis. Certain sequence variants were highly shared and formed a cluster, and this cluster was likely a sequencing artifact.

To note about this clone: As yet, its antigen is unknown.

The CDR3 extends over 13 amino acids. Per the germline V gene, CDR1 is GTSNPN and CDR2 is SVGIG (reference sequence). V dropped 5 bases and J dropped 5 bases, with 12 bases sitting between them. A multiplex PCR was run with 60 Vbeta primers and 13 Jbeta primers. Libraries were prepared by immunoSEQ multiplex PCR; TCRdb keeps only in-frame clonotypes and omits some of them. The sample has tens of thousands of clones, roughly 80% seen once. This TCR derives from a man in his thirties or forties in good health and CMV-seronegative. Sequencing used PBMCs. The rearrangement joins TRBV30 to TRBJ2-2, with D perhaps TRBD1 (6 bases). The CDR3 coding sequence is TGTGCCTGGCGTTTCAGGGGAACCGGGGAGCTGTTTTTT. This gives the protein CAWRFRGTGELFF.